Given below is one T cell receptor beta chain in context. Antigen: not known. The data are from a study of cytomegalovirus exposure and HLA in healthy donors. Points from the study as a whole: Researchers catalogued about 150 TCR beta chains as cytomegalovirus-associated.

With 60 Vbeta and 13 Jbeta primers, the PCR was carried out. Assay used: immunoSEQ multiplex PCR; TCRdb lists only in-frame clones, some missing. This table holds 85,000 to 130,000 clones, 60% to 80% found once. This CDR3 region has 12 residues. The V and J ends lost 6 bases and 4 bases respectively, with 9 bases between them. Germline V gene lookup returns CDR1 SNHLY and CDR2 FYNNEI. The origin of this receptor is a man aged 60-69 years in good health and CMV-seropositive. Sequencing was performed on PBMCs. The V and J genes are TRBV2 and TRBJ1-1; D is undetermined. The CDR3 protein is CASSPGSTEAFF. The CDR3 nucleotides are TGTGCCAGCAGCCCCGGGAGCACTGAAGCTTTCTTT.